This TCR beta chain was identified in a study of blood T cell repertoires in COVID-19. The wider study: Collection of acute and convalescent COVID-19 samples took place in the United States, Italy and Spain. T cells, B-cell-depleted T cells, or PBMCs provided the cDNA or gDNA that served as material.

CDR1 SGHRS and CDR2 YFSETQ come from the germline V gene. V dropped 1 base and J dropped 5 bases, with 4 bases sitting between them. This CDR3 has 12 residues. As originally analysed: Estimation of nucleated cell counts was performed using reference gene primer amplification. Libraries were prepared by immunoSEQ multiplex PCR; TCRdb keeps only in-frame clonotypes and omits some of them. V and J calls plus clone size are reproduced from that table; the DNA served to infer D and trimming. This table holds 55,000 to 65,000 clones, around 91% found once. The V call is TRBV5-1, the J call TRBJ2-1; unclear D gene. What was sequenced was peripheral blood. The TCR originated in a human donor in a cohort sampled during active COVID-19. The DNA for the CDR3 is TGCGCCAGCAGCTTGACAAACAATGAGCAGTTCTTC. Amino acid sequence: CASSLTNNEQFF. The entire variable domain, with the rest obtained from reference TRBV5-1 and TRBJ2-1, is as follows: KAGVTQTPRYLIKTRGQQVTLSCSPISGHRSVSWYQQTPGQGLQFLFEYFSETQRNKGNFPGRFSGRQFSNSRSEMNVSTLELGDSALYLCASSLTNNEQFFGPGTRLTVL.